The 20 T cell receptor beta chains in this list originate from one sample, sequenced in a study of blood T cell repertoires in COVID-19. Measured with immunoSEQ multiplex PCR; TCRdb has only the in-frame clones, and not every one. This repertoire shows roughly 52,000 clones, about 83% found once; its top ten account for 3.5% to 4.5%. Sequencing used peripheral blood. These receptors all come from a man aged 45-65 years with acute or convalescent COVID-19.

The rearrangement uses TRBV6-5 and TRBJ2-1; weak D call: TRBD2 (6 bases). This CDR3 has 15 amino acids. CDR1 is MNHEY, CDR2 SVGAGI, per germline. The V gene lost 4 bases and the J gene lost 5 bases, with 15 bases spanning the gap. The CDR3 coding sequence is TGTGCCAGCAGTTCTTTTCTGGCGGGGAACAATGAGCAGTTCTTC. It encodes CASSSFLAGNNEQFF.

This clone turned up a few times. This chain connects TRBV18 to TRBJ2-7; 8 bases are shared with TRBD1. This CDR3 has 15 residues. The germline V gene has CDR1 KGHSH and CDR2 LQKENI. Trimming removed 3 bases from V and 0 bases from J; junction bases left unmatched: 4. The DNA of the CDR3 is TGTGCCAGCTCACCCCGACAGGGGAGCTCCTACGAGCAGTACTTC. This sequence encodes CASSPRQGSSYEQYF. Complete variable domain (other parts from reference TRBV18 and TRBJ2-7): NAGVMQNPRHLVRRRGQEARLRCSPMKGHSHVYWYRQLPEEGLKFMVYLQKENIIDESGMPKERFSAEFPKEGPSILRIQQVVRGDSAAYFCASSPRQGSSYEQYFGPGTRLTVT.

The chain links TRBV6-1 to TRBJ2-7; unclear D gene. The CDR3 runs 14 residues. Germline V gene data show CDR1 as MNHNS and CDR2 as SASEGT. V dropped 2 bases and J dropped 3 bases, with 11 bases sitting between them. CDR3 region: CASSEPTAYYEQYF. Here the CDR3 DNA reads TGTGCCAGCAGTGAACCAACTGCTTACTACGAGCAGTACTTC.

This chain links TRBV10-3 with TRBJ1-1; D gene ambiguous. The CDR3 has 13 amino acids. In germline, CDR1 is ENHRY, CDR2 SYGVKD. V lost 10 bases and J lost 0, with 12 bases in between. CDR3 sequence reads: CATTFNMNTEAFF. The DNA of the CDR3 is TGTGCCACCACGTTCAACATGAACACTGAAGCTTTCTTT.

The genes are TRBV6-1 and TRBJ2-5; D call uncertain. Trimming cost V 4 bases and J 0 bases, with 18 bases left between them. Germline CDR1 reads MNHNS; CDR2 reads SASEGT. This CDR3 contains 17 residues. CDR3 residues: CASSVVNPFRYQETQYF. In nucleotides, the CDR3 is TGTGCCAGCAGTGTAGTTAACCCCTTTCGTTACCAAGAGACCCAGTACTTC.

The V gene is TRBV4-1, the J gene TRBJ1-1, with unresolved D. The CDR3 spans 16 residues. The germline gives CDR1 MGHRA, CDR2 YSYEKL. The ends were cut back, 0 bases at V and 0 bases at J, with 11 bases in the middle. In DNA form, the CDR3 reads TGCGCCAGCAGCCAAGAGCTGGCACAAGTGAACACTGAAGCTTTCTTT. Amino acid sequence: CASSQELAQVNTEAFF.

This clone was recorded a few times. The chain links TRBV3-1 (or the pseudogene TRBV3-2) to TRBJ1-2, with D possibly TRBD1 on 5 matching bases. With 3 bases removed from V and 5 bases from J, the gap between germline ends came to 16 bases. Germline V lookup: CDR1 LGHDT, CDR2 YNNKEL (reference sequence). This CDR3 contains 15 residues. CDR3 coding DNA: TGTGCCAGCAGCCAGGAGGGCAGGGCTTGGTATGGCTACACCTTC. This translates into CASSQEGRAWYGYTF.

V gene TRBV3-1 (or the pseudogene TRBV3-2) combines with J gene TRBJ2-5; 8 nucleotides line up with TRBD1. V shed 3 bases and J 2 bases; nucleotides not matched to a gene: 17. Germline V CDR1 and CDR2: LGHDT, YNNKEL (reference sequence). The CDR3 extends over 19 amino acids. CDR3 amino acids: CASSQSTATQGVRQETQYF. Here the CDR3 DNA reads TGTGCCAGCAGCCAGTCCACAGCGACACAGGGGGTTCGACAAGAGACCCAGTACTTC.

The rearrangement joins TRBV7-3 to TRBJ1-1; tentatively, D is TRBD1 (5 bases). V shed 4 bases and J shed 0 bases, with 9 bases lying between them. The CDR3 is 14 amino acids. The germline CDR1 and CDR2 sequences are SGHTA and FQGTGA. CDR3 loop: CASSSQTVNTEAFF. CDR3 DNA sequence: TGTGCCAGCAGCTCCCAGACAGTGAACACTGAAGCTTTCTTT.

This CDR3 is CAWSLTGGNEQFF. CDR3 coding DNA: TGTGCCTGGAGTCTTACAGGGGGCAATGAGCAGTTCTTC. The J gene is TRBJ2-1, the V gene TRBV30; 8 positions agree with TRBD1. V dropped 2 bases and J dropped 6; count of bases not matched to a gene: 3. Germline CDR1 reads GTSNPN; CDR2 reads SVGIG (reference sequence). This CDR3 region has 13 residues.

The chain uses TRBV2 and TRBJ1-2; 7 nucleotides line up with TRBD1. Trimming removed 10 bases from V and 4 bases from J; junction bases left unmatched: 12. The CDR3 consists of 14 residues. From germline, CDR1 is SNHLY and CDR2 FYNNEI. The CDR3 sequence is CANYHSGQAYGYTF. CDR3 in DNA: TGTGCCAACTACCACTCCGGACAGGCCTATGGCTACACCTTC.

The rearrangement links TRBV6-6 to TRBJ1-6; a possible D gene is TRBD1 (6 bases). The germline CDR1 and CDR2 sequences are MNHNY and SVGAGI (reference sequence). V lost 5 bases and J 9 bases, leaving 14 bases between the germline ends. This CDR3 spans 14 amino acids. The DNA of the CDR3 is TGTGCCAGCAGTAATACAGGGATAAGTTCACCCCTCCACTTT. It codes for CASSNTGISSPLHF.

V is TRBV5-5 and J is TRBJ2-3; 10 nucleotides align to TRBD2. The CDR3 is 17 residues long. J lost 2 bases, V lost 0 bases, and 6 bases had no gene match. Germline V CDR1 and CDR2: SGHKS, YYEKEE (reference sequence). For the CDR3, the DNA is TGTGCCAGCAGCTTGGTGGCTAGCGGGGGCTCCACAGATACGCAGTATTTT. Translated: CASSLVASGGSTDTQYF.

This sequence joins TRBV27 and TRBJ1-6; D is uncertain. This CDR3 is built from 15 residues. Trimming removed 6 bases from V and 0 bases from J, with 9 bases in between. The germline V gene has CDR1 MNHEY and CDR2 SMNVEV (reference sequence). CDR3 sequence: CASSHGSSYNSPLHF. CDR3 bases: TGTGCCAGCAGCCACGGTAGCTCCTATAATTCACCCCTCCACTTT.

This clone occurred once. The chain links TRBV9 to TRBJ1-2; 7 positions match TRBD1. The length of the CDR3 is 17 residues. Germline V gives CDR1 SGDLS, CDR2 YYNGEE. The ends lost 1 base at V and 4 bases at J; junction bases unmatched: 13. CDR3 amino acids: CASSVKVTGESLYGYTF. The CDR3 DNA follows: TGTGCCAGCAGCGTAAAGGTTACAGGGGAGAGTCTCTATGGCTACACCTTC.

DNA for the CDR3: TGTGCCAGCAGCCAGAGGACTAGTGGGTGGACCCAGTACTTC. Its translation is CASSQRTSGWTQYF. The rearrangement joins TRBV14 to TRBJ2-5, with 7 positions matching TRBD2. The CDR3 loop spans 14 amino acids. Looked up from germline, CDR1 is SGHDN and CDR2 is FVKESK. With 3 bases clipped from V and 7 bases from J, the junction kept 8 bases outside the gene matches.

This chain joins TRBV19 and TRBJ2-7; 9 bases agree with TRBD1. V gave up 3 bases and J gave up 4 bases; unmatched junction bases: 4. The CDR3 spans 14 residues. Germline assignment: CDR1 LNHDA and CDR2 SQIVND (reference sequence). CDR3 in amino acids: CASSMGTGIYEQYF. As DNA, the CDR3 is TGTGCCAGTAGTATGGGGACAGGGATTTACGAGCAGTACTTC.

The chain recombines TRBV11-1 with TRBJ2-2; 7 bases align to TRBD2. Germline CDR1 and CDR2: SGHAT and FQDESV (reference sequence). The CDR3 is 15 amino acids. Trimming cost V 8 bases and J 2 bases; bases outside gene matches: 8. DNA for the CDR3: TGTGCCAGCTATAACGGGAGGCTTAACACCGGGGAGCTGTTTTTT. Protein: CASYNGRLNTGELFF. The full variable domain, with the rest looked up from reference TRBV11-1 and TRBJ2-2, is EAEVAQSPRYKITEKSQAVAFWCDPISGHATLYWYRQILGQGPELLVQFQDESVVDDSQLPKDRFSAERLKGVDSTLKIQPAELGDSAMYLCASYNGRLNTGELFFGEGSRLTVL.

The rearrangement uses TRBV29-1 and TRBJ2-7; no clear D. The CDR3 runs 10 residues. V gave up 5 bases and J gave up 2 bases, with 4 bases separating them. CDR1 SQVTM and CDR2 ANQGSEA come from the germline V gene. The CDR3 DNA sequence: TGCAGCGTTCTAGCCTACGAGCAGTACTTC. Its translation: CSVLAYEQYF.

The CDR3 region is CASSLVGSGSNEQFF. CDR3 sequence (DNA): TGCGCCAGCAGCTTGGTGGGTAGCGGGAGTAATGAGCAGTTCTTC. The rearrangement links TRBV5-1 to TRBJ2-1; TRBD2 matches at 9 bases. The V segment lost 0 bases and the J segment 7 bases; nucleotides outside the gene matches: 5. The length of the CDR3 is 15 residues. Looked up from germline, CDR1 is SGHRS and CDR2 is YFSETQ.